A selection of T cell receptor beta chains follows, all from one sample in a study of vaccination effects on CD4 cells after COVID-19. Method: immunoSEQ multiplex PCR; TCRdb's copy keeps in-frame clones and lacks some. The sample records 45,000 or so clones, roughly two thirds being singletons. Antigens of these TCRs are unknown. The sequencing used CD4+ T cells from PBMCs cultured without peptide, collected after COVID-19 vaccination. The receptors shown here come from a human donor who received a COVID-19 vaccine. CDR3s include the opening cysteine and the closing phenylalanine or tryptophan. A D gene is named only where the DNA matches it firmly. A row's size may be missing; if present it is once, few, many or a size class.

J gene: TRBJ2-5
V gene: TRBV19
D gene: TRBD1
clone size: NA
CDR3 length: 16
CDR3 protein: CASSIVLMGQEETQYF
CDR3 DNA: TGTGCCAGTAGTATAGTCTTAATGGGACAGGAAGAGACCCAGTACTTC

J gene: TRBJ1-1
V gene: TRBV11-2
D gene: NA
clone size: NA
CDR3 length: 14
CDR3 protein: CASSLGGGGTEAFF
CDR3 DNA: TGTGCCAGCAGCTTAGGAGGGGGAGGCACTGAAGCTTTCTTT

J gene: TRBJ2-5
V gene: TRBV5-4
D gene: NA
clone size: NA
CDR3 length: 14
CDR3 protein: CASSIPRGEETQYF
CDR3 DNA: TGTGCCAGCAGCATACCTAGGGGGGAAGAGACCCAGTACTTC

J gene: TRBJ1-6
V gene: TRBV10-3
D gene: NA
clone size: few
CDR3 length: 15
CDR3 protein: CAISRTGGGDSPLHF
CDR3 DNA: TGTGCCATCAGTCGAACCGGTGGAGGAGATTCACCCCTCCACTTT

J gene: TRBJ1-6
V gene: TRBV14
D gene: NA
clone size: once
CDR3 length: 13
CDR3 protein: CASSQEGRSPLHF
CDR3 DNA: TGTGCCAGCAGCCAAGAGGGCAGATCACCCCTCCACTTT

J gene: TRBJ2-7
V gene: TRBV6-5
D gene: NA
clone size: NA
CDR3 length: 13
CDR3 protein: CASRSGTVNEQYF
CDR3 DNA: TGTGCCAGCAGATCCGGGACTGTAAACGAGCAGTACTTC

J gene: TRBJ2-2
V gene: TRBV6-6
D gene: NA
clone size: NA
CDR3 length: 14
CDR3 protein: CASNRAPGTGELFF
CDR3 DNA: TGTGCCAGCAACAGGGCGCCGGGGACCGGGGAGCTGTTTTTT

J gene: TRBJ1-5
V gene: TRBV19
D gene: TRBD1
clone size: NA
CDR3 length: 15
CDR3 protein: CASSIGTGGNQPQHF
CDR3 DNA: TGTGCCAGTAGTATCGGGACAGGGGGCAATCAGCCCCAGCATTTT

J gene: TRBJ2-7
V gene: TRBV18
D gene: NA
clone size: NA
CDR3 length: 15
CDR3 protein: CASSPRAGSSYEQYF
CDR3 DNA: TGTGCCAGCTCACCCAGGGCGGGCAGCTCCTACGAGCAGTACTTC

J gene: TRBJ2-1
V gene: TRBV2
D gene: NA
clone size: few
CDR3 length: 14
CDR3 protein: CASSPSSSYNEQFF
CDR3 DNA: TGTGCCAGCAGTCCGTCTAGCTCCTACAATGAGCAGTTCTTC

J gene: TRBJ2-7
V gene: TRBV19
D gene: NA
clone size: NA
CDR3 length: 16
CDR3 protein: CASSFSGTGSSYEQYF
CDR3 DNA: TGTGCCAGTAGTTTCTCCGGGACGGGGAGCTCCTACGAGCAGTACTTC

J gene: TRBJ1-5
V gene: TRBV5-4
D gene: NA
clone size: NA
CDR3 length: 14
CDR3 protein: CASSSEGSNQPQHF
CDR3 DNA: TGTGCCAGCAGCTCGGAGGGTAGCAATCAGCCCCAGCATTTT

J gene: TRBJ1-5
V gene: TRBV6-1
D gene: NA
clone size: few
CDR3 length: 19
CDR3 protein: CASSEIRAETFRSNQPQHF
CDR3 DNA: TGTGCCAGCAGTGAGATCCGGGCCGAAACTTTCCGTAGCAATCAGCCCCAGCATTTT

J gene: TRBJ2-7
V gene: TRBV6-5
D gene: NA
clone size: NA
CDR3 length: 14
CDR3 protein: CASFALADPYEQYF
CDR3 DNA: TGTGCCAGCTTCGCGCTAGCCGACCCCTACGAGCAGTACTTC

J gene: TRBJ2-1
V gene: TRBV5-1
D gene: TRBD2
clone size: few
CDR3 length: 14
CDR3 protein: CASEPSGVSNEQFF
CDR3 DNA: TGCGCCAGCGAACCCAGCGGGGTGAGCAATGAGCAGTTCTTC

J gene: TRBJ2-7
V gene: TRBV2
D gene: TRBD2
clone size: NA
CDR3 length: 15
CDR3 protein: CASSGERLAGAWQYF
CDR3 DNA: TGTGCCAGCAGTGGGGAAAGACTAGCGGGGGCCTGGCAGTACTTC

J gene: TRBJ2-4
V gene: TRBV6-5
D gene: NA
clone size: NA
CDR3 length: 13
CDR3 protein: CAGAGLAKNIQYF
CDR3 DNA: TGTGCCGGAGCTGGGCTAGCCAAAAACATTCAGTACTTC

J gene: TRBJ1-6
V gene: TRBV5-4
D gene: NA
clone size: NA
CDR3 length: 15
CDR3 protein: CASSLEAGYNSPLHF
CDR3 DNA: TGTGCCAGCAGCTTGGAGGCAGGGTATAATTCACCCCTCCACTTT

J gene: TRBJ2-1
V gene: TRBV11-3
D gene: NA
clone size: NA
CDR3 length: 13
CDR3 protein: CASSLPVGNEQFF
CDR3 DNA: TGTGCCAGCAGCCTACCCGTAGGCAATGAGCAGTTCTTC

J gene: TRBJ1-2
V gene: TRBV12-3/TRBV12-4
D gene: NA
clone size: NA
CDR3 length: 13
CDR3 protein: CASSPLRGDGYTF
CDR3 DNA: TGTGCCAGCAGTCCGCTCAGGGGAGACGGCTACACCTTC

J gene: TRBJ2-7
V gene: TRBV3-1/TRBV3-2
D gene: NA
clone size: once
CDR3 length: 13
CDR3 protein: CASSQKGGAGEYF
CDR3 DNA: TGTGCCAGCAGCCAAAAAGGTGGGGCAGGGGAGTACTTC

J gene: TRBJ2-3
V gene: TRBV5-4
D gene: TRBD1
clone size: NA
CDR3 length: 15
CDR3 protein: CASSSTGGGTDTQYF
CDR3 DNA: TGTGCCAGCAGCTCTACAGGGGGCGGCACAGATACGCAGTATTTT

J gene: TRBJ2-2
V gene: TRBV7-8
D gene: NA
clone size: NA
CDR3 length: 14
CDR3 protein: CASSRSQNTGELFF
CDR3 DNA: TGTGCCAGCAGCCGAAGCCAAAACACCGGGGAGCTGTTTTTT

J gene: TRBJ1-1
V gene: TRBV6-5
D gene: NA
clone size: few
CDR3 length: 15
CDR3 protein: CASSYSFQGNTEAFF
CDR3 DNA: TGTGCCAGCAGTTACTCGTTTCAGGGGAACACTGAAGCTTTCTTT

J gene: TRBJ2-1
V gene: TRBV4-1
D gene: TRBD1
clone size: NA
CDR3 length: 17
CDR3 protein: CASSLLLGQGAWNEQFF
CDR3 DNA: TGCGCCAGCAGCCTTCTCTTGGGGCAGGGGGCATGGAATGAGCAGTTCTTC

J gene: TRBJ2-7
V gene: TRBV5-1
D gene: NA
clone size: NA
CDR3 length: 12
CDR3 protein: CASSPGLIGQYF
CDR3 DNA: TGCGCCAGCAGCCCGGGACTCATCGGGCAGTACTTC

J gene: TRBJ2-5
V gene: TRBV12-3/TRBV12-4
D gene: NA
clone size: NA
CDR3 length: 13
CDR3 protein: CASSSNSVETQYF
CDR3 DNA: TGTGCCAGCAGTTCGAATAGTGTAGAGACCCAGTACTTC

J gene: TRBJ2-5
V gene: TRBV7-9
D gene: TRBD2
clone size: few
CDR3 length: 17
CDR3 protein: CASSPRSSGRLQETQYF
CDR3 DNA: TGTGCCAGCAGCCCCCGCTCTAGCGGCCGACTTCAAGAGACCCAGTACTTC

J gene: TRBJ1-5
V gene: TRBV4-2
D gene: NA
clone size: few
CDR3 length: 14
CDR3 protein: CASSQPRSTQPQHF
CDR3 DNA: TGTGCCAGCAGCCAACCGAGATCCACGCAGCCCCAGCATTTT

J gene: TRBJ2-7
V gene: TRBV4-1
D gene: NA
clone size: NA
CDR3 length: 12
CDR3 protein: CASSQVLGEQYF
CDR3 DNA: TGCGCCAGCAGCCAAGTCTTAGGGGAGCAGTACTTC

J gene: TRBJ2-1
V gene: TRBV11-2
D gene: TRBD2
clone size: NA
CDR3 length: 15
CDR3 protein: CASSLSGGPFDGQFF
CDR3 DNA: TGTGCCAGCAGCCTTAGCGGGGGGCCATTCGACGGGCAGTTCTTC

J gene: TRBJ2-7
V gene: TRBV18
D gene: NA
clone size: NA
CDR3 length: 14
CDR3 protein: CASSGQARGGEQYF
CDR3 DNA: TGTGCCAGCTCCGGACAGGCAAGAGGGGGGGAGCAGTACTTC

J gene: TRBJ2-3
V gene: TRBV19
D gene: NA
clone size: once
CDR3 length: 17
CDR3 protein: CASSIGPTRRLTDTQYF
CDR3 DNA: TGTGCCAGTAGTATAGGGCCCACTAGGAGACTCACAGATACGCAGTATTTT

J gene: TRBJ2-3
V gene: TRBV6-2/TRBV6-3
D gene: NA
clone size: NA
CDR3 length: 15
CDR3 protein: CASSYSSSELDTQYF
CDR3 DNA: TGTGCCAGCAGTTACTCCTCGTCGGAGTTAGATACGCAGTATTTT

J gene: TRBJ2-1
V gene: TRBV3-1/TRBV3-2
D gene: NA
clone size: once
CDR3 length: 18
CDR3 protein: CASSQVFRAVSSYNEQFF
CDR3 DNA: TGTGCCAGCAGCCAAGTGTTCCGTGCGGTAAGCTCCTACAATGAGCAGTTCTTC

J gene: TRBJ2-7
V gene: TRBV7-8
D gene: NA
clone size: NA
CDR3 length: 13
CDR3 protein: CASSLQVSYEQYF
CDR3 DNA: TGTGCCAGCAGCCTCCAGGTTTCCTACGAGCAGTACTTC

J gene: TRBJ1-2
V gene: TRBV19
D gene: NA
clone size: NA
CDR3 length: 13
CDR3 protein: CASRVRGPYGYTF
CDR3 DNA: TGTGCCAGTAGGGTTCGAGGCCCTTATGGCTACACCTTC